The clone carrying this T cell receptor beta chain occurred a few times. MiXCR was run by TCRdb on the RT-PCR reads, yielding one entry per CDR3 protein. The sample yields hundreds of thousands of distinct CDR3 sequences, 16% seen once. The data derive from a study of patients and donors after allogeneic stem cell transplantation. What was sequenced was blood, either unsorted or a sorted T cell fraction (not recorded which). The sequence was collected from a human donor who was either an allogeneic HSCT recipient or a stem cell or donor lymphocyte infusion donor (not recorded which). It is not recorded whose cells these are; they may come from a transplant donor.

The DNA for the CDR3 is TGTGCCAGCAGTGAGGGGGCAGGCAATCAGCCCCAGCATTTT. It translates to CASSEGAGNQPQHF. The chain employs TRBV12-3 or TRBV12-4 and TRBJ1-5; 7 bases are a match to TRBD1. V was clipped by 5 bases and J by 2 bases; unmatched bases: 3. This CDR3 has 14 amino acids.